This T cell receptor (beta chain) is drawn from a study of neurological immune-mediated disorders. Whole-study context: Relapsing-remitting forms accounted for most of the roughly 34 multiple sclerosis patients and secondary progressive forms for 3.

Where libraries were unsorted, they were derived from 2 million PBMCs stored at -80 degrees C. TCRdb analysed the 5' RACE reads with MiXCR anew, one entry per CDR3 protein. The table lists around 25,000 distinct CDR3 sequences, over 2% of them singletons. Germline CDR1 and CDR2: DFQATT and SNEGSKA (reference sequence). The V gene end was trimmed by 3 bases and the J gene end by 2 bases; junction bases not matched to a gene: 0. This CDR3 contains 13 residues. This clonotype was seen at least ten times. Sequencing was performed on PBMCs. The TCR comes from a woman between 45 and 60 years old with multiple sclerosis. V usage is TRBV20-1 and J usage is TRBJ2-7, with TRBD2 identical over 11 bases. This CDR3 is CSARGLAAYEQYF. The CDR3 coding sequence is TGCAGTGCTAGGGGACTAGCGGCCTACGAGCAGTACTTC.